This T cell receptor (beta chain) was identified in a study of blood T cell repertoires in COVID-19. About the research overall: Sites in the United States, Italy and Spain provided acute and convalescent COVID-19 samples. Sample material is recorded as cDNA or gDNA derived from T cells, B-cell-depleted T cells, or PBMCs.

The sample holds one count of this clone. Original processing methods: Researchers report that nucleated cell counts were estimated from reference gene primer amplification. Assay: immunoSEQ multiplex PCR; the TCRdb copy retains only in-frame clones and omits some. From that table come the V and J calls and clone size; the DNA was used to work out D and trimming. The table lists 100,000 to 110,000 clones, 85% of them singletons. This CDR3 has 14 residues. Germline loops: CDR1 SGHRS, CDR2 YFSETQ. V was clipped by 1 base and J by 6 bases, with 12 bases between them. The chain combines TRBV5-1 with TRBJ2-3; no firm D call. This sequence originates from a man aged 50 or older with active or convalescent COVID-19. Sequencing was done on a sample of peripheral blood. The CDR3, as DNA: TGCGCCAGCAGCTTGTCCACCGCAGGTGATACGCAGTATTTT. Translation gives CASSLSTAGDTQYF.